This T cell receptor (beta chain) originates from a study of T cell responses to AZD1222 COVID-19 vaccine. The wider study: Timing groups of about 4 and about 12 weeks for second doses were pooled. Study findings and constraints: Reports indicate that nearly half of spike-specific TCRs are directed at unmutated variant regions. Repertoire samples came only from after the peak T cell response.

The CDR3 runs to 13 residues. The germline V gene encodes CDR1 SQVTM and CDR2 ANQGSEA. J lost 8 bases, V lost 6 bases, and 9 bases had no gene match. As to this clone: Its antigen is not identified.

TCRdb's copy holds only in-frame clones and misses some; the assay was immunoSEQ multiplex PCR. The table shows roughly 99,000 clones, with 89% occurring only once. This sequence joins TRBV29-1 and TRBJ1-2; TRBD1 matches 10 bases. Specimen: peripheral blood, collected on day 0 of AZD1222 vaccination. The TCR originated in an adult in good health. CDR3 sequence reads: CSVNLDRGLGYTF. CDR3 DNA sequence: TGCAGCGTAAACCTCGACAGGGGGCTCGGCTACACCTTC.